One and the same sample provided the 12 T cell receptor beta chains below, sequenced in a study of blood T cell repertoires in COVID-19. The data were produced by immunoSEQ multiplex PCR, yet TCRdb's version contains in-frame clones alone and is incomplete. The sample gives tens of thousands of clones, about four fifths of which show up once; 5.4% is in the top ten. Source material: peripheral blood. These TCRs come from a woman older than 75 with active or convalescent COVID-19.

This clone is a singleton in its sample. The V call is TRBV19, the J call TRBJ1-2, with TRBD1 matching over 10 bases. In germline, CDR1 is LNHDA, CDR2 SQIVND (reference sequence). This CDR3 comprises 14 residues. V lost 6 bases and J lost 4; bases outside the gene matches: 5. CDR3 region: CASRRTGGIYGYTF. CDR3 DNA sequence: TGTGCCAGTAGAAGGACAGGGGGGATCTATGGCTACACCTTC.

The chain combines TRBV9 with TRBJ1-3, with no clear D. Germline lookup yields CDR1 SGDLS and CDR2 YYNGEE. The germline V and J ends were trimmed by 0 bases and 3 bases, with 4 bases remaining between them. The CDR3 contains 13 residues. This chain's CDR3 is CASSVDSGNTIYF. The DNA for the CDR3 is TGTGCCAGCAGCGTAGACAGTGGAAACACCATATATTTT.

The chain has TRBV4-1 and TRBJ2-1, with D hard to call. Trimming left V 1 base short and J 9 bases short, with 13 bases between. The CDR3 runs 14 residues. The germline V gene encodes CDR1 MGHRA and CDR2 YSYEKL. CDR3 sequence reads: CASSQGLPPSEQFF. The CDR3 nucleotides read TGCGCCAGCAGCCAAGGGCTCCCCCCCAGTGAGCAGTTCTTC.

With respect to this clone: Relative to the germline gene, one junction end is altered; a read error may explain this. The chain couples TRBV4-3 to TRBJ2-1; D remains ambiguous. The length of the CDR3 is 15 residues. Germline V lookup: CDR1 LGHNA, CDR2 YSLEER. For the CDR3, the DNA is TGCGCCAGCAGCCAAGATCAGTGGGCCTATAATGAGCAGTTCTTC. Encoded protein: CASSQDQWAYNEQFF.

This rearrangement joins TRBV6-1 to TRBJ2-3; maybe TRBD2 (5 bases). With 3 bases removed from V and 1 base from J, the gap between germline ends came to 14 bases. The length of the CDR3 is 16 residues. CDR1 is MNHNS, CDR2 SASEGT, per germline. The DNA of the CDR3 is TGTGCCAGCAGTGATAGTTTATGGACTGGCACAGATACGCAGTATTTT. Protein product: CASSDSLWTGTDTQYF.

The chain links TRBV11-2 to TRBJ1-6; possible D gene TRBD1, 5 bases. There are 17 residues in the CDR3. From germline, CDR1 is SGHAT and CDR2 FQNNGV. V lost 0 bases, J lost 9 bases, and 18 bases lay in between. This chain's CDR3 is CASSLDVRARDISPLHF. For the CDR3, the DNA is TGTGCCAGCAGCTTAGACGTTAGGGCCAGGGATATTTCACCCCTCCACTTT.

The chain has TRBV7-9 and TRBJ1-3; D is possibly TRBD1 (5 bases). CDR1 and CDR2 (germline): SEHNR, FQNEAQ (reference sequence). V was cut by 3 bases and J by 3 bases, with 15 bases left in between. The length of the CDR3 is 16 residues. In DNA form, the CDR3 reads TGTGCCAGCAGCTTTCAGGGCCTTATAGGTGGAAACACCATATATTTT. It is translated as CASSFQGLIGGNTIYF.

This clone was detected a few times. V is TRBV9 and J is TRBJ1-4, with D perhaps TRBD1 (6 bases). Per germline, CDR1 SGDLS and CDR2 YYNGEE. CDR3 length equals 14 residues. The V end was cut by 4 bases, the J end by 8 bases, with 15 bases between. The CDR3 DNA sequence: TGTGCCAGCAGCCCGAGGGGCGGGGGCGAAAAACTGTTTTTT. Amino acid sequence: CASSPRGGGEKLFF.

The chain joins TRBV5-5 to TRBJ2-1; tentatively, D is TRBD2 (5 bases). Germline V CDR1 and CDR2: SGHKS, YYEKEE (reference sequence). The CDR3 consists of 16 residues. V gave up 2 bases and J gave up 0 bases, with 12 bases separating them. The CDR3 coding sequence is TGTGCCAGCAGCTTCGACGCGGGCCGCTCCTACAATGAGCAGTTCTTC. Protein product: CASSFDAGRSYNEQFF.

The rearrangement joins TRBV7-3 to TRBJ2-7; 7 positions agree with TRBD1. Trimming took 5 bases from V and 6 from J; bases not matched to a gene: 7. Germline lookup yields CDR1 SGHTA and CDR2 FQGTGA. This CDR3 region has 13 residues. The CDR3 sequence: CASSPSRQGEQYF. In DNA, the CDR3 is TGTGCCAGCAGCCCCTCGCGACAGGGCGAGCAGTACTTC.

The genes are TRBV7-9 and TRBJ2-3; D might be TRBD1 (5 bases). This CDR3 spans 16 amino acids. V gave up 2 bases and J gave up 5 bases, with 17 bases separating them. In germline, CDR1 is SEHNR, CDR2 FQNEAQ (reference sequence). The CDR3 here is CASSLSTASGRDTQYF. CDR3 in DNA: TGTGCCAGCAGCTTATCGACAGCGTCCGGTAGAGATACGCAGTATTTT.

This chain links TRBV18 with TRBJ1-1; no reliable D call. The CDR3 consists of 14 residues. V lost 2 bases and J lost 4, with 11 bases in between. The germline V gene encodes CDR1 KGHSH and CDR2 LQKENI. Here the CDR3 DNA reads TGTGCCAGCTCACCATTCTCTGAGGGCACTGAAGCTTTCTTT. It yields the protein CASSPFSEGTEAFF.